This entry features one TCR beta chain sequence. Its antigen is currently unknown. This entry is derived from a study of cytomegalovirus exposure and HLA in healthy donors. In germline, CDR1 is SGDLS, CDR2 YYNGEE. This CDR3 has 15 amino acids. The V end was cut by 0 bases, the J end by 5 bases, with 15 bases between. Study-level points and caveats: In an earlier analysis, productive rearrangement rates for most beta V segments clustered near 87% or 30%. Reportedly, cytomegalovirus status was diagnosed with high sensitivity and specificity. Some TCR beta chains (roughly 160 of them) were listed as cytomegalovirus-associated. Per published accounts, TCR beta sequences correctly predicted the HLA-A and HLA-B alleles of most subjects.

The PCR made use of 60 Vbeta and 13 Jbeta primers. Using immunoSEQ multiplex PCR, the repertoire was profiled, and TCRdb retains in-frame clones only, with some absent. The table shows 150,000 to 250,000 clones, with roughly 85% occurring only once. The genes are TRBV9 and TRBJ2-7; D might be TRBD1 (6 bases). This receptor was identified in a woman in her 30s in good health and CMV-seropositive. The sample was PBMCs. CDR3 sequence (DNA): TGTGCCAGCAGCGTAGGGGGGCTCCTGGGAGACGAGCAGTACTTC. Protein: CASSVGGLLGDEQYF.